The clone carrying this TCR beta chain was counted ten times or more. What it recognizes is unknown. This sample is part of a study of T cells after yellow fever vaccination. Points from the study as a whole: After the booster, about 95% of CD4 and approximately 87% of CD8 primary-response clones were re-detected. Among all clonotypes, a small share was observed in both CD4 and CD8 compartments.

The authors made TCR cDNA by 5'RACE template switching, adding a universal primer site and UMIs. TCRdb re-analysed the 5' RACE reads in MiXCR, keeping a single row per CDR3 protein. The sample lists some 340,000 distinct CDR3 sequences; roughly 4.3% were seen once. Per the germline V gene, CDR1 is SGHNT and CDR2 is YENEEA. V was shortened by 1 base and J by 6 bases, with 9 bases between the two germline ends. This CDR3 has 13 residues. This chain joins TRBV11-3 and TRBJ2-5; D is unclear. The receptor comes from a man aged 18 to 29 who received the YFV17D yellow fever vaccine. The source material was PBMCs, sampled 5 days after the yellow fever booster vaccination. This CDR3 reads CASSLGLGKTQYF. DNA of the CDR3: TGTGCCAGCAGCTTAGGGCTGGGAAAGACCCAGTACTTC.